Described below is a single T cell receptor beta chain sequence and its context. The participants were between roughly 18 and 89 years old and came from under 25 US areas. Self-reported history from a screening survey and questionnaire set each donor's cohort. The data derive from a study of blood T cell repertoires in COVID-19. On the study more broadly: Donors in the United States, Italy and Spain gave samples during acute or convalescent COVID-19.

This CDR3 has 13 residues. Trimming left V 1 base short and J 3 bases short, with 4 bases between. Produced via immunoSEQ multiplex PCR; TCRdb's table is partial and in-frame only. Among under 150,000 clones, 80% to 85% were seen once, and the ten largest hold 4.5% to 5.5%. This sequence was found in a man aged 35-49 years with acute COVID-19. Sequenced: PBMCs or T cells enriched from blood (not recorded which). The chain is built from TRBV12-3 or TRBV12-4 and TRBJ1-3; D not resolved. CDR3 sequence: CASSLVIGNTIYF. Here the CDR3 DNA reads TGTGCCAGCAGTTTAGTCATTGGAAACACCATATATTTT.